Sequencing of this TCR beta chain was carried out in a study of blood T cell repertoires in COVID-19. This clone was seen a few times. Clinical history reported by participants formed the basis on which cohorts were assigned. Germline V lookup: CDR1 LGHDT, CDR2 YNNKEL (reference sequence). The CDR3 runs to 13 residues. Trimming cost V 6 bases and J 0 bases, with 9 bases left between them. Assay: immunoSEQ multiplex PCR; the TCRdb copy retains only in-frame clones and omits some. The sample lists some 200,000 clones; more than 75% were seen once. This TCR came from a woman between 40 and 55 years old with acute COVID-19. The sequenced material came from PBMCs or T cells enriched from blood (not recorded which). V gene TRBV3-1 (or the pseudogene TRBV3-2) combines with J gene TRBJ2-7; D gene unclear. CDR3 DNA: TGTGCCAGCAGTCATTTTCCCTCCTACGAGCAGTACTTC. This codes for CASSHFPSYEQYF.